One sample yielded the 32 T cell receptor beta chains listed below, sequenced in a study of blood T cell repertoires in COVID-19. TCRdb's copy holds only in-frame clones and misses some; the assay was immunoSEQ multiplex PCR. Here the sample spans about 26,000 clones, 92% being singletons. Sequenced input: peripheral blood. These receptors all come from a human donor in a cohort sampled during active COVID-19.

V is TRBV6-5 and J is TRBJ1-4; 11 nucleotides agree with TRBD1. Germline V lookup: CDR1 MNHEY, CDR2 SVGAGI. This CDR3 has 15 amino acids. Trimming at V came to 4 bases and at J to 7 bases, leaving 5 bases not matched to a gene. In nucleotides, the CDR3 is TGTGCCAGCAGTTTGACCGGGACAGGGGGTGAAAAACTGTTTTTT. Protein product: CASSLTGTGGEKLFF.

As DNA, the CDR3 is TGTGCCAGCAGCTTGGCCGTGGCACTAGGCGGGGATACGCAGTATTTT. Protein sequence: CASSLAVALGGDTQYF. The chain is built from TRBV5-4 and TRBJ2-3; D perhaps matches TRBD2 (5 bases). The germline V and J ends were trimmed by 0 bases and 6 bases, with 17 bases remaining between them. CDR1 is SGHNT and CDR2 is YYREEE in the germline V gene (reference sequence). This CDR3 contains 16 residues.

Note on this clone: Distinct nucleotide sequences in the sample also encode this CDR3. The rearrangement links TRBV19 to TRBJ1-5; D is perhaps TRBD1 (5 bases). The V gene lost 7 bases and the J gene lost 6 bases, with 16 bases spanning the gap. Germline-derived CDR1 and CDR2 are LNHDA and SQIVND (reference sequence). The length of the CDR3 is 14 residues. The CDR3 reads CASTKQGSGQPQHF. In DNA form, the CDR3 reads TGTGCCAGTACCAAGCAGGGCTCCGGTCAGCCCCAGCATTTT.

The V and J genes are TRBV6-6 and TRBJ2-7; possible D gene TRBD1, 7 bases. Germline V CDR1 and CDR2: MNHNY, SVGAGI (reference sequence). Trimming cost V 8 bases and J 0 bases, with 14 bases left between them. The CDR3 contains 14 residues. The CDR3 DNA reads as TGTGCCAGCCAGGCCAGGGGGGACTCCTACGAGCAGTACGTC. Translation gives CASQARGDSYEQYV.

Turning to this clone: The same CDR3 arises from other DNA sequences in this sample as well. In DNA form, the CDR3 reads TGTGCCAGCAGCCTGCGCTTCCAAGAGACCCAGTACTTC. This codes for CASSLRFQETQYF. This chain joins TRBV5-6 and TRBJ2-5; D remains unclear. Trimming removed 4 bases from V and 1 base from J, with 8 bases in between. This CDR3 is built from 13 residues. Germline V gene lookup returns CDR1 SGHDT and CDR2 YYEEEE.

The chain has TRBV7-2 and TRBJ2-7; D remains ambiguous. The CDR3 has 14 amino acids. Germline V gene data show CDR1 as SGHTA and CDR2 as FQGNSA. The ends were cut back, 0 bases at V and 5 bases at J, with 11 bases in the middle. The CDR3 is CASSLARISNEQYF. CDR3 coding DNA: TGTGCCAGCAGCTTAGCGCGCATCTCGAACGAGCAGTACTTC.

J is TRBJ1-1 and V is TRBV5-4, with D possibly matching TRBD1 (5 bases). There are 14 residues in the CDR3. The ends were cut back, 4 bases at V and 7 bases at J, with 17 bases in the middle. CDR1 is SGHNT, CDR2 YYREEE, per germline (reference sequence). This CDR3 is CASSPGTDPSEAFF. Here the CDR3 DNA reads TGTGCCAGCAGCCCGGGGACTGATCCCAGTGAAGCTTTCTTT.

V gene TRBV29-1 combines with J gene TRBJ1-1, with 7 bases that match TRBD1. CDR3 length: 13 residues. V gave up 3 bases and J gave up 3 bases; unmatched junction bases: 4. Germline CDR1 reads SQVTM; CDR2 reads ANQGSEA. The CDR3 reads CSVDDRVDTEAFF. CDR3 DNA sequence: TGCAGCGTTGACGACAGGGTCGACACTGAAGCTTTCTTT.

CDR3 DNA sequence: TGTGCCAGCAGCAAGGCGGCCAGTACTAACTATGGCTACACCTTC. It codes for CASSKAASTNYGYTF. The V call is TRBV21-1, the J call TRBJ1-2. TRBV21-1 constitutes a pseudogene. The CDR3 totals 15 residues.

This clone has a handful of counts. V usage is TRBV21-1 and J usage is TRBJ2-2; the table's D gene call, TRBD2, was not cross checked with the DNA. TRBV21-1 is marked as a pseudogene. This CDR3 region has 17 residues. The CDR3 DNA follows: TGTGCCAGCAGCAAATCCCCGCCGGGGTCGAACACCGGGGAGCTGTTTTTT. Its protein is CASSKSPPGSNTGELFF.

The gene calls are TRBV14 and TRBJ2-3; 8 nucleotides agree with TRBD1. Germline values: CDR1 SGHDN, CDR2 FVKESK. Losses at the gene ends were 2 bases for V and 1 base for J; bases not matched to a gene: 8. The CDR3 loop spans 17 amino acids. CDR3 region: CASSQFSGGGRTDTQYF. The CDR3 bases are TGTGCCAGCAGCCAATTCTCAGGGGGCGGTCGCACAGATACGCAGTATTTT.

The V call is TRBV2, the J call TRBJ1-2; D uncertain. Germline V CDR1 and CDR2: SNHLY, FYNNEI. Between the trimmed V and J ends, which lost 4 bases and 6 bases, there was a span of 12 bases. The CDR3 length is 13 residues. This chain's CDR3 is CASSARGGNGYTF. The CDR3 DNA reads TGTGCCAGCAGTGCCCGGGGTGGAAATGGCTACACCTTC.

The chain uses TRBV5-5 and TRBJ2-5; 7 nucleotides align to TRBD2. The CDR3 sequence is 15 residues long. Trimming cost V 0 bases and J 2 bases; bases outside gene matches: 4. The germline CDR1 and CDR2 sequences are SGHKS and YYEKEE (reference sequence). The CDR3 sequence is CASSLVLANQETQYF. The CDR3 DNA reads as TGTGCCAGCAGCTTGGTACTAGCGAATCAAGAGACCCAGTACTTC.

This clone has just one count. V is TRBV7-9 and J is TRBJ1-6, with D tentatively TRBD1 (5 bases). Germline V lookup: CDR1 SEHNR, CDR2 FQNEAQ (reference sequence). This CDR3 contains 14 residues. Trimming stripped 5 bases from V and 7 bases from J, with 12 bases between. The chain's CDR3 is CASSPTTANSPLHF. CDR3 sequence (DNA): TGTGCCAGCAGCCCCACGACAGCAAATTCACCCCTCCACTTT.

V gene TRBV5-1 combines with J gene TRBJ2-2, with D perhaps TRBD2 (5 bases). Germline values: CDR1 SGHRS, CDR2 YFSETQ. This CDR3 is 15 amino acids long. The V end lost 4 bases, the J end lost 6 bases, and 16 bases lay between the germline ends. The CDR3 DNA follows: TGCGCCAGCAGCCCACTCGCCTGGGGAGCCGGGGAGCTGTTTTTT. It is translated as CASSPLAWGAGELFF.

The rearrangement joins TRBV10-3 to TRBJ1-1, with D possibly matching TRBD1 (6 bases). The CDR3 length is 13 residues. V lost 7 bases and J lost 4, with 13 bases in between. CDR1 and CDR2 (germline): ENHRY, SYGVKD. CDR3 DNA: TGTGCCATCAAGGAACAGGGCGGCACTGAAGCTTTCTTT. It specifies CAIKEQGGTEAFF.

The J gene is TRBJ1-5, the V gene TRBV6-1, with D unclear. The germline V and J ends were trimmed by 2 bases and 0 bases, with 14 bases remaining between them. Germline V CDR1 and CDR2: MNHNS, SASEGT. The CDR3 has 17 residues. CDR3 coding DNA: TGTGCCAGCAGTGAATATGCCGTGGGCAGTAGCAATCAGCCCCAGCATTTT. It is translated as CASSEYAVGSSNQPQHF.

CDR3 in amino acids: CASSQDSRVGTGLTGELFF. The CDR3 DNA reads as TGTGCCAGCAGCCAAGATTCGAGGGTCGGGACAGGTTTGACCGGGGAGCTGTTTTTT. This chain links TRBV4-2 with TRBJ2-2; TRBD1 aligns across 8 bases. Looked up from germline, CDR1 is LGHNA and CDR2 is YNFKEQ. This CDR3 comprises 19 residues. Trimming at V came to 0 bases and at J to 5 bases, leaving 14 bases not matched to a gene.

This chain joins TRBV7-6 and TRBJ2-7, with a possible D match to TRBD2 (7 bases). CDR3 length: 13 residues. Deletions cut 5 bases from V and 6 bases from J, with 14 bases between. Looked up from germline, CDR1 is SGHVS and CDR2 is FNYEAQ. In DNA form, the CDR3 reads TGTGCCAGCAGCACGAGGGGGGGGTCCGAGCAGTACTTC. Its translation: CASSTRGGSEQYF.

The gene calls are TRBV7-9 and TRBJ2-2; TRBD1 agrees at 9 bases. The CDR3 totals 15 residues. Trimming at V came to 2 bases and at J to 5 bases, leaving 3 bases not matched to a gene. Germline CDR1 SEHNR, CDR2 FQNEAQ (reference sequence). CDR3 protein: CASSLWDRATGELFF. CDR3 DNA: TGTGCCAGCAGCTTATGGGACAGGGCGACCGGGGAGCTGTTTTTT.

The chain links TRBV28 to TRBJ1-2; 7 bases are shared with TRBD1. The V segment lost 6 bases and the J segment 0 bases; nucleotides outside the gene matches: 7. This CDR3 comprises 15 residues. CDR1 and CDR2 from the germline V gene are MDHEN and SYDVKM. CDR3 residues: CASRYSGQPNYGYTF. The CDR3 DNA reads TGTGCCAGCAGATACTCGGGACAGCCTAACTATGGCTACACCTTC.

V usage is TRBV6-5 and J usage is TRBJ2-2; possible D gene TRBD1, 7 bases. V was shortened by 4 bases and J by 1 base, with 10 bases between the two germline ends. The V gene's germline CDR1 is MNHEY and CDR2 SVGAGI. This CDR3 is built from 15 residues. The CDR3 sequence is CASSFQGGNTGELFF. The CDR3 region has the DNA TGTGCCAGCAGTTTTCAGGGGGGGAACACCGGGGAGCTGTTTTTT.

The chain recombines TRBV9 with TRBJ1-2; TRBD1 aligns across 9 bases. V shed 3 bases, J shed 3 bases, and the junction held 0 bases outside the gene matches. The CDR3 is 13 amino acids. The germline gives CDR1 SGDLS, CDR2 YYNGEE. The CDR3, as DNA: TGTGCCAGCAGCGGGGACAGGGACTATGGCTACACCTTC. As protein: CASSGDRDYGYTF.

The chain links TRBV9 to TRBJ1-2; D is unresolved. The CDR3 covers 19 residues. V was shortened by 4 bases and J by 5 bases, with 30 bases between the two germline ends. In germline, CDR1 is SGDLS, CDR2 YYNGEE. The CDR3 reads CASSLEVGSRPQNPYGYTF. In DNA, the CDR3 is TGTGCCAGCAGCCTAGAGGTGGGCTCCCGACCGCAAAACCCATATGGCTACACCTTC.

This chain uses TRBV6-6 with TRBJ1-4, with 9 bases fitting TRBD1. This CDR3 contains 14 residues. V shed 2 bases, J shed 7 bases, and the junction held 2 bases outside the gene matches. The V gene's germline CDR1 is MNHNY and CDR2 SVGAGI (reference sequence). CDR3 in DNA: TGTGCCAGCAGTTACGCGGACAGGGGTGAAAAACTGTTTTTT. Its protein is CASSYADRGEKLFF.

The V and J genes are TRBV28 and TRBJ2-7, with D tentatively TRBD1 (6 bases). V lost 5 bases to trimming and J lost 6 bases, with 17 bases between them. The CDR3 loop spans 14 amino acids. Looked up from germline, CDR1 is MDHEN and CDR2 is SYDVKM. CDR3 amino acids: CASSPPRGFGEQYV. DNA of the CDR3: TGTGCCAGCAGTCCCCCGAGGGGGTTTGGCGAGCAGTACGTC.

This chain joins TRBV6-5 and TRBJ2-7; 8 nucleotides line up with TRBD2. The CDR3 covers 14 residues. CDR1 and CDR2 from the germline V gene are MNHEY and SVGAGI. V lost 11 bases, J lost 9 bases, and 18 bases stayed unmatched. CDR3 nucleotide sequence: TGTGCCGTGGATCGGGGGGGCGGCTCGGAGGGGCAGTACGTC. Amino acid sequence: CAVDRGGGSEGQYV.

The chain has TRBV20-1 and TRBJ2-1; D gene uncertain. The CDR3 loop spans 13 amino acids. CDR1 is DFQATT and CDR2 is SNEGSKA in the germline V gene (reference sequence). With 3 bases removed from V and 9 bases from J, the gap between germline ends came to 15 bases. This CDR3 reads CSASALVASEQFF. The CDR3 DNA follows: TGCAGTGCTAGTGCTCTAGTCGCCAGTGAGCAGTTCTTC.

This clone was picked up one time. V is TRBV27 and J is TRBJ1-1, with D possibly matching TRBD1 (6 bases). The CDR3 is 14 residues long. Germline values: CDR1 MNHEY, CDR2 SMNVEV (reference sequence). Between the trimmed V and J ends, which lost 4 bases and 4 bases, there was a span of 13 bases. CDR3 loop: CASSWNRVSTEAFF. The DNA for the CDR3 is TGTGCCAGCAGTTGGAACAGGGTAAGCACTGAAGCTTTCTTT.

The chain couples TRBV2 to TRBJ2-5; 9 bases are shared with TRBD1. J gave up 1 base and V 2 bases, and 5 bases lay outside the gene matches. Per germline, CDR1 SNHLY and CDR2 FYNNEI. The CDR3 is 16 residues long. The CDR3 spells CASSERDRALQETQYF. In nucleotides, the CDR3 is TGTGCCAGCAGTGAAAGGGACAGGGCCCTCCAAGAGACCCAGTACTTC.

This rearrangement joins TRBV10-2 to TRBJ2-3; 12 bases fit TRBD2. V gave up 6 bases and J gave up 3 bases; unmatched junction bases: 4. The CDR3 has 15 amino acids. Germline V lookup: CDR1 WSHSY, CDR2 SAAADI. CDR3 region: CASRATSGGTDTQYF. CDR3 DNA: TGCGCCAGCAGGGCGACTAGCGGGGGAACAGATACGCAGTATTTT.

The chain uses TRBV5-6 and TRBJ2-3, with 13 nucleotides matching TRBD2. V shed 4 bases, J shed 2 bases, and the junction held 4 bases outside the gene matches. This CDR3 is 16 amino acids long. The germline V gene encodes CDR1 SGHDT and CDR2 YYEEEE. CDR3 nucleotide sequence: TGTGCCAGCAGCCCGGGACTAGCGGGACTCACAGATACGCAGTATTTT. It is translated as CASSPGLAGLTDTQYF.